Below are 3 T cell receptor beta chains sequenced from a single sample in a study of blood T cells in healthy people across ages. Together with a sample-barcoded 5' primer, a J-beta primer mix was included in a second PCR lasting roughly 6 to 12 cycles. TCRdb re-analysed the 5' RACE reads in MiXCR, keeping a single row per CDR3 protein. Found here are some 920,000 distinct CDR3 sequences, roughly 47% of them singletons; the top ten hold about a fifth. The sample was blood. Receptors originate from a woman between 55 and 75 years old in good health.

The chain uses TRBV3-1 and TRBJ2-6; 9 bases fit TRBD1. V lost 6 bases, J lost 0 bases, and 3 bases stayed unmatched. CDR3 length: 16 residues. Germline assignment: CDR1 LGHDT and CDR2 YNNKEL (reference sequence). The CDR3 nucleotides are TGTGCCAGCAGTGGGACAGGGATCTCTGGGGCCAACGTCCTGACTTTC. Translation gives CASSGTGISGANVLTF.

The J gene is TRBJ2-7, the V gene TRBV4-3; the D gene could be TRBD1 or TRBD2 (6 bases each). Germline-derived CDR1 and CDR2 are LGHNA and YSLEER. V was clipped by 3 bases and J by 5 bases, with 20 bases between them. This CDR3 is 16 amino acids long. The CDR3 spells CASSHSRPGAVDEQYF. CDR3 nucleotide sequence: TGCGCCAGCAGCCATTCCCGCCCGGGGGCCGTCGACGAGCAGTACTTC.

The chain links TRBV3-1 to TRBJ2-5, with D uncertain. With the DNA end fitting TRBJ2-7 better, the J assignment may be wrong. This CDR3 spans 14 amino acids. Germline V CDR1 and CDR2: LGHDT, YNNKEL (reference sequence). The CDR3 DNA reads TGTGCCAGCAGCCAAGAACGGCTAACCTACGAGCAGTACTTC. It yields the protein CASSQERLTYEQYF.